The rows below give T cell receptor beta chains drawn from one sample of a study of T cells expressing NK-cell markers. From its re-call of the 5' RACE reads, TCRdb lists each CDR3 protein once, without DNA. This sample carries roughly 420,000 distinct CDR3 sequences, with about 7.1% going to the ten biggest clones. The source material was blood T cells: a sorted CD56 or NKG2C T cell subset, CD4+ or CD8+ T cells, or bulk PBMC T cells (not recorded which). The receptor source for this set is a woman between 18 and 70 years old in good health. Both conserved end residues are part of each CDR3.

>TRBJ2-1|TRBV29-1
CSFIGRSYNEQFF
>TRBJ1-2|TRBV11-2
CASSLVLQSNYGYTF
>TRBJ2-1|TRBV4-2
CASSQGVGGKADNEQFF
>TRBJ2-7|TRBV5-1
CASSLDGRERLEQYF
>TRBJ2-2|TRBV9
CASAKPAGDTGEPFF
>TRBJ2-5|TRBV9
CASSAGLAGVGQETQYF
>TRBJ1-5|TRBV12-3/TRBV12-4
CASSLRDLGRVQPQHF
>TRBJ1-5|TRBV27
CASSLNGGQGPSNQPQHF
>TRBJ1-2|TRBV5-4
CASSFGQGVGYTF
>TRBJ2-5|TRBV19
CASSPRLAGTQETQYF
>TRBJ1-1|TRBV10-3
CAIGAGPNTEAFF
>TRBJ2-3|TRBV6-1
CASRRLAGETDTQYF
>TRBJ1-6|TRBV29-1
CSVGEGANSPLHF
>TRBJ2-3|TRBV30
CAWSVKASGEKNTQYF
>TRBJ1-1|TRBV7-3
CASSLTPLAEAFF
>TRBJ1-1|TRBV18
CASSPGKETEAFF
>TRBJ1-1|TRBV11-2
CASSAYRATSGAEAFF
>TRBJ2-7|TRBV25-1
CASSDILWGYEQYF
>TRBJ1-2|TRBV20-1
CSASSLGAGRGYTF
>TRBJ2-3|TRBV20-1
CSASTSGGGRPDTQYF
>TRBJ1-1|TRBV6-1
CASSPDRGRPEAFF
>TRBJ2-2|TRBV20-1
CSAVLAGDPTGELFF
>TRBJ2-7|TRBV27
CASSSRQGNYEQYF
>TRBJ2-3|TRBV28
CASSSPSGSGTDTQYF